These 21 T cell receptor beta chains share one sample of origin, sequenced in a study of blood T cell repertoires in COVID-19. Sequencing was performed with immunoSEQ multiplex PCR; in TCRdb, only in-frame clones are kept and a portion is missing. The table records about 670,000 clones, just under 90% of them present only once. The material sequenced was peripheral blood. These receptor sequences come from a woman aged 18-29 years with acute or convalescent COVID-19.

V is TRBV7-9 and J is TRBJ2-1; 11 nucleotides match TRBD2. The germline V gene has CDR1 SEHNR and CDR2 FQNEAQ (reference sequence). This CDR3 is built from 16 residues. V gave up 4 bases and J gave up 3 bases; unmatched junction bases: 5. In DNA form, the CDR3 reads TGTGCCAGCAGCTCTCTACTAGCGGGGGTCTACAATGAGCAGTTCTTC. This sequence encodes CASSSLLAGVYNEQFF.

The chain employs TRBV7-9 and TRBJ1-2; 7 bases are shared with TRBD1. J lost 5 bases, V lost 1 base, and 4 bases had no gene match. The CDR3 is made up of 14 amino acids. Germline V gene lookup returns CDR1 SEHNR and CDR2 FQNEAQ (reference sequence). CDR3 protein: CASSLDRGGYGYTF. CDR3 DNA sequence: TGTGCCAGCAGCTTAGACAGGGGAGGATATGGCTACACCTTC.

V and J are TRBV11-2 and TRBJ1-1, with 7 bases matching TRBD1. Germline CDR1 reads SGHAT; CDR2 reads FQNNGV. V was pared by 4 bases and J by 0 bases, with 11 bases of the junction left unmatched. This CDR3 spans 17 amino acids. CDR3 in DNA: TGTGCCAGCAGCTACAGGGGACAGAGCCTCATGAACACTGAAGCTTTCTTT. Its translation: CASSYRGQSLMNTEAFF.

This chain uses TRBV6-5 with TRBJ2-7, with TRBD2 matching over 7 bases. The J segment lost 2 bases and the V segment lost 11 bases, leaving 6 bases of the junction unmatched. Looked up from germline, CDR1 is MNHEY and CDR2 is SVGAGI. The CDR3 consists of 12 residues. CDR3 loop: CAVTGGTYEQYF. CDR3 coding DNA: TGTGCCGTCACGGGGGGTACCTACGAGCAGTACTTC.

V usage is TRBV2 and J usage is TRBJ1-2; D is unclear. CDR1 and CDR2 from the germline V gene are SNHLY and FYNNEI. CDR3 size: 12 residues. V shed 9 bases and J shed 4 bases, with 12 bases lying between them. The CDR3 spells CARTSGVYGYTF. DNA of the CDR3: TGTGCCAGAACGTCCGGTGTCTATGGCTACACCTTC.

The V call is TRBV30, the J call TRBJ2-2; TRBD2 aligns across 9 bases. Per the germline V gene, CDR1 is GTSNPN and CDR2 is SVGIG (reference sequence). This CDR3 contains 14 residues. V lost 1 base, J lost 3 bases, and 0 bases stayed unmatched. The CDR3 loop is CAWSGTSDTGELFF. CDR3 nucleotide sequence: TGTGCCTGGAGTGGGACTAGCGACACCGGGGAGCTGTTTTTT.

The chain joins TRBV19 to TRBJ1-1; the D gene is possibly TRBD1 (5 bases). Between the trimmed V and J ends, which lost 1 base and 2 bases, there was a span of 11 bases. This CDR3 comprises 15 residues. Germline lookup yields CDR1 LNHDA and CDR2 SQIVND (reference sequence). The CDR3 nucleotides are TGTGCCAGTAGTATAGCAGGGCCCGGAAACACTGAAGCTTTCTTT. The encoded protein is CASSIAGPGNTEAFF.

About this clone: Additional DNA sequences in this sample encode the identical CDR3. The rearrangement uses TRBV6-4 and TRBJ2-6; TRBD1 is a possible D gene (6 bases). Germline-derived CDR1 and CDR2 are MRHNA and SNTAGT. V was cut by 3 bases and J by 2 bases, with 8 bases left in between. The CDR3 covers 15 residues. The CDR3 loop reads CASSEEGAGANVLTF. The CDR3 nucleotides read TGTGCCAGCAGTGAAGAGGGGGCTGGGGCCAACGTCCTGACTTTC.

The chain uses TRBV28 and TRBJ1-5; 8 positions match TRBD1. The J segment lost 4 bases and the V segment lost 6 bases, leaving 8 bases of the junction unmatched. This CDR3 comprises 15 residues. Germline CDR1 MDHEN, CDR2 SYDVKM. The CDR3 nucleotides read TGTGCCAGCAGAAAGGACAGGGCAACAAATCAGCCCCAGCATTTT. It yields the protein CASRKDRATNQPQHF.

As for this clone: The sample has other DNA sequences that encode this CDR3 too. The V and J genes are TRBV29-1 and TRBJ1-1; no reliable D call. This CDR3 is 11 amino acids long. Germline CDR1 and CDR2: SQVTM and ANQGSEA. V was shortened by 8 bases and J by 0 bases, with 7 bases between the two germline ends. DNA of the CDR3: TGCAGCTCACGGTTGAACACTGAAGCTTTCTTT. It encodes CSSRLNTEAFF.

The J gene is TRBJ2-5, the V gene TRBV24-1; D gene unclear. The CDR3 runs to 14 residues. Germline CDR1 and CDR2: KGHDR and SFDVKD. Trimming left V 1 base short and J 2 bases short, with 7 bases between. The chain's CDR3 is CATSDLERQETQYF. The CDR3 coding sequence is TGTGCCACCAGTGATTTAGAGCGACAAGAGACCCAGTACTTC.

V usage is TRBV5-1 and J usage is TRBJ2-7, with 9 positions matching TRBD1. The CDR3 is made up of 15 amino acids. The trim removed 0 bases at V and 5 bases at J, leaving 6 bases unmatched. CDR1 SGHRS and CDR2 YFSETQ come from the germline V gene. The chain's CDR3 is CASSLVGTGKNEQYF. As DNA, the CDR3 is TGCGCCAGCAGCTTGGTTGGGACAGGGAAGAACGAGCAGTACTTC.

The chain uses TRBV6-1 and TRBJ2-7; no clear D gene. The length of the CDR3 is 12 residues. Trimming removed 3 bases at V and 0 bases at J, with 3 bases between. The V gene's germline CDR1 is MNHNS and CDR2 SASEGT. CDR3 loop: CASSDNSYEQYF. The CDR3 bases are TGTGCCAGCAGTGACAACTCCTACGAGCAGTACTTC.

This rearrangement joins TRBV19 to TRBJ2-7; a weak D match, TRBD2 (5 bases). CDR3 length: 14 amino acids. Deletions cut 5 bases from V and 2 bases from J, with 13 bases between. The V gene's germline CDR1 is LNHDA and CDR2 SQIVND (reference sequence). CDR3 DNA sequence: TGTGCCAGTAGTGGCCCCCGGGAACCCTACGAGCAGTACTTC. This translates into CASSGPREPYEQYF.

This clone came up once. This chain links TRBV13 with TRBJ1-2; 7 bases align to TRBD1. CDR1 and CDR2 (germline): PRHDT, FYEKMQ (reference sequence). The CDR3 runs 14 residues. Losses at the gene ends were 6 bases for V and 0 bases for J; bases not matched to a gene: 4. CDR3 DNA: TGTGCCAGCAGGGGACAGACCCCTAACTATGGCTACACCTTC. It is translated as CASRGQTPNYGYTF. The full variable domain, with the rest looked up from reference TRBV13 and TRBJ1-2, is AAGVIQSPRHLIKEKRETATLKCYPIPRHDTVYWYQQGPGQDPQFLISFYEKMQSDKGSIPDRFSAQQFSDYHSELNMSSLELGDSALYFCASRGQTPNYGYTFGSGTRLTVV.

This chain joins TRBV30 and TRBJ1-4; no definite D call. Deletions cut 3 bases from V and 0 bases from J, with 11 bases between. Germline V gives CDR1 GTSNPN, CDR2 SVGIG (reference sequence). The CDR3 spans 15 residues. As DNA, the CDR3 is TGTGCCTGGAGCGAGGGCATATCAACTAATGAAAAACTGTTTTTT. It is translated as CAWSEGISTNEKLFF.

The CDR3 bases are TGCGCCAGCAGCTTGGAGGGGGGGCGGTACGAGCAGTACTTC. Protein: CASSLEGGRYEQYF. V gene TRBV5-1 combines with J gene TRBJ2-7; D might be TRBD2 (7 bases). Trimming stripped 0 bases from V and 4 bases from J, with 11 bases between. From germline, CDR1 is SGHRS and CDR2 YFSETQ. The CDR3 extends over 14 amino acids.

The chain joins TRBV9 to TRBJ2-7; 12 bases match TRBD1. Trimming removed 3 bases from V and 5 bases from J; junction bases left unmatched: 6. The CDR3 length is 15 residues. Germline values: CDR1 SGDLS, CDR2 YYNGEE. The CDR3 protein is CASSAPGQGANEQYF. As DNA, the CDR3 is TGTGCCAGCAGCGCTCCGGGACAGGGGGCTAACGAGCAGTACTTC.

The chain links TRBV21-1 to TRBJ2-7; TRBD2 reflects the table's D call only, with no check against the DNA. TRBV21-1 is termed a pseudogene. This CDR3 comprises 15 residues. CDR3 in amino acids: CASSKALYREGEQYF. The CDR3 bases are TGTGCCAGCAGCAAAGCGCTTTACAGGGAGGGCGAGCAGTACTTC.

The rearrangement joins TRBV30 to TRBJ2-3; 7 bases fit TRBD1. The CDR3 covers 16 residues. The V gene's germline CDR1 is GTSNPN and CDR2 SVGIG (reference sequence). Germline trimming cut 2 bases from V and 1 base from J; bases unmatched to any gene: 9. CDR3 DNA: TGTGCCTGGAGTAAAGGCTGGGACAGAGGCACAGATACGCAGTATTTT. Its translation: CAWSKGWDRGTDTQYF.

The CDR3, as DNA: TGCAGTGCTAGCGGGACAGAAGAAGCTTTCTTT. Its protein is CSASGTEEAFF. The rearrangement joins TRBV20-1 to TRBJ1-1; the match to TRBD1 covers 7 bases. V lost 3 bases, J lost 8 bases, and 3 bases stayed unmatched. The CDR3 extends over 11 amino acids. Germline CDR1 DFQATT, CDR2 SNEGSKA (reference sequence).